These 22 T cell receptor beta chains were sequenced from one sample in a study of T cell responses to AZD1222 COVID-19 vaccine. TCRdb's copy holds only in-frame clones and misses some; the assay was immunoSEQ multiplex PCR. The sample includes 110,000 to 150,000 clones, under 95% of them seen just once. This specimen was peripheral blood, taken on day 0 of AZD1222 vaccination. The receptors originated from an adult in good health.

The CDR3, as DNA: TGTGCCAGCAGGACAGGGGTAGTCACAGATACGCAGTATTTT. It codes for CASRTGVVTDTQYF. The chain carries TRBV6-5 and TRBJ2-3, with 8 bases matching TRBD1. Germline V CDR1 and CDR2: MNHEY, SVGAGI. This CDR3 is built from 14 residues. The J segment lost 2 bases and the V segment lost 6 bases, leaving 4 bases of the junction unmatched.

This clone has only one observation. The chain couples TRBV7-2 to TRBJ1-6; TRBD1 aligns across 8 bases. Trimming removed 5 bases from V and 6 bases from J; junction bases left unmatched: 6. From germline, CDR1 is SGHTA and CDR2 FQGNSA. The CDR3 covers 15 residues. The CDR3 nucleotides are TGTGCCAGCAGCCCTCGGACAGGGAGTAATTCACCCCTCCACTTT. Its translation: CASSPRTGSNSPLHF. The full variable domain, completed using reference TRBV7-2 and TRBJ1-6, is GAGVSQSPSNKVTEKGKDVELRCDPISGHTALYWYRQSLGQGLEFLIYFQGNSAPDKSGLPSDRFSAERTGGSVSTLTIQRTQQEDSAVYLCASSPRTGSNSPLHFGNGTRLTVT.

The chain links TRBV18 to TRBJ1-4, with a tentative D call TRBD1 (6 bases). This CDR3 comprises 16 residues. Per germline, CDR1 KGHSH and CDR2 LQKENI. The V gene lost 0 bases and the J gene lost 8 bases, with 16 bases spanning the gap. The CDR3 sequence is CASSPPSGAAGEKLFF. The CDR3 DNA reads TGTGCCAGCTCACCACCCTCAGGGGCTGCCGGAGAAAAACTGTTTTTT.

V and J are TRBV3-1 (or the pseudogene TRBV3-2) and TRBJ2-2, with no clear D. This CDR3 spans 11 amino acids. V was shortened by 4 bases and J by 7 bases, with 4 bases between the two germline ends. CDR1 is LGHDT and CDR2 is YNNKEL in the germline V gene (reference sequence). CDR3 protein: CASSLSGELFF. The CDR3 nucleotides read TGTGCCAGCAGCCTTAGCGGGGAGCTGTTTTTT.

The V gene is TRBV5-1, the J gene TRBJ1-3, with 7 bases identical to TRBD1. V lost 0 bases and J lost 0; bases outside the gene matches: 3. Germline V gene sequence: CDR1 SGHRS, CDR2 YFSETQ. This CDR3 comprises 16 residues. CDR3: CASSLDRQGSGNTIYF. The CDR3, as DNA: TGCGCCAGCAGCTTGGACAGACAGGGCTCTGGAAACACCATATATTTT.

The CDR3 reads CASRWDFYNEQFF. Written as DNA, the CDR3 is TGTGCCAGCAGATGGGACTTCTACAATGAGCAGTTCTTC. The chain links TRBV12-3 or TRBV12-4 to TRBJ2-1; a possible D gene is TRBD2 (6 bases). With 6 bases removed from V and 3 bases from J, the gap between germline ends came to 9 bases. This CDR3 region has 13 residues.

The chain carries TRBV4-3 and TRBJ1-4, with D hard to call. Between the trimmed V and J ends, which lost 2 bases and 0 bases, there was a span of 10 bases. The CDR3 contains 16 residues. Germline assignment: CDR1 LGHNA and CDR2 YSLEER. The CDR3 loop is CASSQTPAATNEKLFF. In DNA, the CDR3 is TGCGCCAGCAGCCAAACCCCAGCGGCAACTAATGAAAAACTGTTTTTT.

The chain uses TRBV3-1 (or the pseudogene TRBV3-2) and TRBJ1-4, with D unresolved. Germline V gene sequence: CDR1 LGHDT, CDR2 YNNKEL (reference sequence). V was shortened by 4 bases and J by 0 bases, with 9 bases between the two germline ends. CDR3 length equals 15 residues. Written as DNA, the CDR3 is TGTGCCAGCAGCCCCTTGAGGTCAACTAATGAAAAACTGTTTTTT. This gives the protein CASSPLRSTNEKLFF.

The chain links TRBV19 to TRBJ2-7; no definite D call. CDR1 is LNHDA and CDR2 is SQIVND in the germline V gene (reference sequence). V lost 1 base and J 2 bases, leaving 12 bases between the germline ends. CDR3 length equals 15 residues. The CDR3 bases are TGTGCCAGTAGTATAGGTGGGCTGTACCCCTACGAGCAGTACTTC. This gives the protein CASSIGGLYPYEQYF.

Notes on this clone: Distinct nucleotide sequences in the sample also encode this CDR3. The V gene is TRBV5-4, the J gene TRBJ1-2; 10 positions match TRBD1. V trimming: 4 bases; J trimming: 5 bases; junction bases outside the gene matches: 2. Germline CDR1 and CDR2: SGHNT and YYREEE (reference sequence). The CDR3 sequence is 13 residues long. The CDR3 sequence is CASSLDRGYGYTF. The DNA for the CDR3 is TGTGCCAGCAGCCTGGACAGGGGGTATGGCTACACCTTC.

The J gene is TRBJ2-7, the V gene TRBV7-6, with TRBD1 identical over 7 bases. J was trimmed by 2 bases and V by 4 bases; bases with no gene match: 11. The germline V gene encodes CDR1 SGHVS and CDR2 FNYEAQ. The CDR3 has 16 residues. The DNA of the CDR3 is TGTGCCAGCAGCTCCGACACAGGGGTAAGAGCCTACGAGCAGTACTTC. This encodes CASSSDTGVRAYEQYF.

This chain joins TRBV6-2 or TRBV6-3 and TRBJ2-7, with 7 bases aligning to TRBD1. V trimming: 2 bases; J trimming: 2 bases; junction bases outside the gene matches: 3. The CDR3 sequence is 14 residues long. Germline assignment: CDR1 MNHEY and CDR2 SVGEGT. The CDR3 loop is CASSYQQGPYEQYF. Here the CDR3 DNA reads TGTGCCAGCAGTTACCAACAGGGGCCCTACGAGCAGTACTTC.

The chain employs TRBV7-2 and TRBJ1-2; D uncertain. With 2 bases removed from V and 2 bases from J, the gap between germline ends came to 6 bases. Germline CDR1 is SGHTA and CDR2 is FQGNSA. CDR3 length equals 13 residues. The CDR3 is CASSLTANYGYTF. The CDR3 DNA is TGTGCCAGCAGCTTAACAGCGAACTATGGCTACACCTTC.

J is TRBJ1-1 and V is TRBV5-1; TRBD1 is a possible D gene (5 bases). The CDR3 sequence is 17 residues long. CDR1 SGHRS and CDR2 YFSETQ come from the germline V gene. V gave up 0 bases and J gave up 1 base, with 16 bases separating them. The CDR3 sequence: CASSLGSAARANTEAFF. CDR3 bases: TGCGCCAGCAGCTTGGGTAGTGCGGCCAGGGCGAACACTGAAGCTTTCTTT. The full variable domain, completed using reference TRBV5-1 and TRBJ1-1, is KAGVTQTPRYLIKTRGQQVTLSCSPISGHRSVSWYQQTPGQGLQFLFEYFSETQRNKGNFPGRFSGRQFSNSRSEMNVSTLELGDSALYLCASSLGSAARANTEAFFGQGTRLTVV.

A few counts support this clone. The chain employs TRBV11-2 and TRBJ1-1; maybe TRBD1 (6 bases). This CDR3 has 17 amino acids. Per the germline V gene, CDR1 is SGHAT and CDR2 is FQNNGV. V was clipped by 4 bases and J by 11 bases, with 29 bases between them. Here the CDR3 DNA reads TGTGCCAGCAGCTCCCCCAGGGGCGGGGGGGGAAGAACATCGGCTTTCTTT. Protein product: CASSSPRGGGGRTSAFF. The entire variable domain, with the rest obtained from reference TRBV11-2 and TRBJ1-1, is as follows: EAGVAQSPRYKIIEKRQSVAFWCNPISGHATLYWYQQILGQGPKLLIQFQNNGVVDDSQLPKDRFSAERLKGVDSTLKIQPAKLEDSAVYLCASSSPRGGGGRTSAFFGQGTRLTVV.

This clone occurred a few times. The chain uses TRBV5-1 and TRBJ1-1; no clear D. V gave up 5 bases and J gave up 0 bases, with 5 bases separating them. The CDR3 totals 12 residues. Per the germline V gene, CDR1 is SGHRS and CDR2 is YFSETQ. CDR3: CASRAVNTEAFF. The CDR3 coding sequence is TGCGCCAGCAGAGCAGTGAACACTGAAGCTTTCTTT.

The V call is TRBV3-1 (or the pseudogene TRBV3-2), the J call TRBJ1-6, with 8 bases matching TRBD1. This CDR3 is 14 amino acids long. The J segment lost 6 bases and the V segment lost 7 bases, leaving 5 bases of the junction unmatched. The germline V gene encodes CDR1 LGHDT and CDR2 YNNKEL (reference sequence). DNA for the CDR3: TGTGCCAGCACCCGAGGGACAGGTAATTCACCCCTCCACTTT. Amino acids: CASTRGTGNSPLHF.

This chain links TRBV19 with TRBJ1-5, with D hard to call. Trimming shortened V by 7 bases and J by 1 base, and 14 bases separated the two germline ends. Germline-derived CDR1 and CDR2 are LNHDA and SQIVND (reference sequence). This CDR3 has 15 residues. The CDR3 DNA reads TGTGCCAGTAATGTTTTCCTAGGGAGCAATCAGCCCCAGCATTTT. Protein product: CASNVFLGSNQPQHF.

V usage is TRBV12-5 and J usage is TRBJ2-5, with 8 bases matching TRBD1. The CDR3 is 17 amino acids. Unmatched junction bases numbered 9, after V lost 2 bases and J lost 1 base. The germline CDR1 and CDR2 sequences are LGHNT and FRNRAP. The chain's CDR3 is CASGLISGGAIQETQYF. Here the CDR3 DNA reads TGTGCTAGTGGTTTGATATCAGGGGGCGCGATCCAAGAGACCCAGTACTTC.

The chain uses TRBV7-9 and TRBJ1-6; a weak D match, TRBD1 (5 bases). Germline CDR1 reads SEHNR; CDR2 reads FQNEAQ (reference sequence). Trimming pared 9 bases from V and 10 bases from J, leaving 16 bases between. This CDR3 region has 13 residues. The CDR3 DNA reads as TGTGCCAGTAGTGTGGGGGGGAACTCACCCCTCCACTTT. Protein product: CASSVGGNSPLHF.

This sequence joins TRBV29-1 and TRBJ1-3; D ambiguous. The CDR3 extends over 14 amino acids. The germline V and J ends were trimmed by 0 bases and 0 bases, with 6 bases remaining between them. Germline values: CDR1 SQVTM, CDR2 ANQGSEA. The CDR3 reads CSVEDLVSGNTIYF. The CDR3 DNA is TGCAGCGTTGAAGATCTGGTCTCTGGAAACACCATATATTTT.

The CDR3 loop is CASSPSGQGASNTGELFF. The CDR3 region has the DNA TGTGCCAGCTCACCATCCGGCCAGGGGGCATCGAACACCGGGGAGCTGTTTTTT. The chain carries TRBV18 and TRBJ2-2, with 8 bases lining up with TRBD1. Looked up from germline, CDR1 is KGHSH and CDR2 is LQKENI. There are 18 residues in the CDR3. Germline trimming cut 2 bases from V and 0 bases from J; bases unmatched to any gene: 8.